The sample holds a few counts of the clone carrying this T cell receptor (beta chain). Its antigen remains unknown. The CDR3 contains 13 residues. V dropped 6 bases and J dropped 4 bases, with 12 bases sitting between them. Germline V gene sequence: CDR1 MNHEY, CDR2 SMNVEV (reference sequence). A universal primer binding site was introduced by template switching. The final cDNA contained unique molecular identifiers. TCRdb ran MiXCR on the 5' RACE reads and lists one entry per CDR3 protein. This table has some 240,000 distinct CDR3 sequences, about 8% appearing once. The data derive from a study of identical twins. The study's findings and limits: Some out-of-frame alpha sequences were shared by twins, and these showed excess low generation probability.

These records were also assigned to another study, of yellow fever vaccine responses in identical twins.

Sequencing was performed on CD8+ T cells sorted from blood. This receptor was obtained from a woman aged 18-29 years in good health. This rearrangement joins TRBV27 to TRBJ1-2; the D is unclear. DNA for the CDR3: TGTGCCAGCAGGGGAGACAATCCCTATGGCTACACCTTC. Translated, it gives CASRGDNPYGYTF.